This T cell receptor (beta chain) was identified during a study of cytomegalovirus exposure and HLA in healthy donors. Overall study results and limits: A later analysis found most CMV-associated TCR beta chains apparently HLA-restricted.

Donors showed nominal health when sampled, although they likely had unrecorded immune exposures. A word on this clone: Its antigen is not known.

V lost 0 bases and J 8 bases, leaving 11 bases between the germline ends. The germline V gene encodes CDR1 MNHEY and CDR2 SVGAGI. The CDR3 length is 15 residues. With 60 Vbeta and 13 Jbeta primers, the PCR was carried out. Under the authors' procedure: The authors later counted about 80 million unique TCR beta chains, some 9.9 million of them shared. Assay used: immunoSEQ multiplex PCR; TCRdb lists only in-frame clones, some missing. V and J calls and clone size come straight from that table; D and trimming were deduced from the DNA. The repertoire holds approximately 190,000 clones, with more than 75% as singletons.

This TCR was recovered from a woman younger than 30 in good health and CMV-seronegative. This sequence joins TRBV6-5 and TRBJ1-6, with a tentative D call TRBD1 (6 bases). The sequenced material came from PBMCs. CDR3 bases: TGTGCCAGCAGTTACTCGAGAGGGGGTCATTCACCCCTCCACTTT. Encoded protein: CASSYSRGGHSPLHF.